Below are 16 T cell receptor beta chains sequenced from a single sample in a study of T cell responses to AZD1222 COVID-19 vaccine. Only in-frame clones appear in the TCRdb table, and some are missing; sequencing was by immunoSEQ multiplex PCR. The sample consists of 130,000 to 150,000 clones, around 90% of them appearing once. The sequences come from peripheral blood, collected 28 days after the second AZD1222 dose. The source of these receptors is an adult who received the AZD1222 COVID-19 vaccine.

This rearrangement joins TRBV5-1 to TRBJ1-1, with D possibly TRBD1 on 5 matching bases. Deletions cut 5 bases from V and 1 base from J, with 9 bases between. The CDR3 is 13 amino acids. Germline loops: CDR1 SGHRS, CDR2 YFSETQ. In DNA, the CDR3 is TGCGCCAGCAGACCGGACAAGAACACTGAAGCTTTCTTT. This codes for CASRPDKNTEAFF.

The chain carries TRBV7-2 and TRBJ2-7; tentative D call: TRBD2 (6 bases). Germline CDR1 and CDR2: SGHTA and FQGNSA. V was pared by 3 bases and J by 7 bases, with 13 bases between. The CDR3 is 13 residues long. As DNA, the CDR3 is TGTGCCAGCAGCTTGGAGGGACTGGCGGAGCAGTACTTC. This encodes CASSLEGLAEQYF.

This chain joins TRBV5-5 and TRBJ2-7, with D possibly being TRBD1 (6 bases). Germline V gene sequence: CDR1 SGHKS, CDR2 YYEKEE (reference sequence). This CDR3 has 15 residues. The ends were cut back, 5 bases at V and 2 bases at J, with 17 bases in the middle. CDR3 region: CASSRPGTTTYEQYF. CDR3 bases: TGTGCCAGCAGTCGTCCCGGGACAACAACCTACGAGCAGTACTTC. Based on the CDR3 plus reference TRBV5-5 and TRBJ2-7, the full variable domain is DAGVTQSPTHLIKTRGQQVTLRCSPISGHKSVSWYQQVLGQGPQFIFQYYEKEERGRGNFPDRFSARQFPNYSSELNVNALLLGDSALYLCASSRPGTTTYEQYFGPGTRLTVT.

The chain combines TRBV5-1 with TRBJ1-1; TRBD1 aligns across 7 bases. Trimming at V came to 4 bases and at J to 4 bases, leaving 7 bases not matched to a gene. The CDR3 loop spans 14 amino acids. Germline CDR1 and CDR2: SGHRS and YFSETQ. The CDR3 region has the DNA TGCGCCAGCAGCCGTGACAGGGATGGCACTGAAGCTTTCTTT. As protein: CASSRDRDGTEAFF.

CDR3 in DNA: TGTGCCAGCAGCTTAGGACTAGCGGGTAGCTCCTACAATGAGCAGTTCTTC. It specifies CASSLGLAGSSYNEQFF. The V gene is TRBV7-6, the J gene TRBJ2-1, with 10 positions matching TRBD2. CDR3 size: 17 residues. Germline CDR1 is SGHVS and CDR2 is FNYEAQ. After removal of 1 base from V and 0 bases from J, the junction contained 3 bases not matched to a gene.

The genes are TRBV5-8 and TRBJ1-2; unclear D gene. Germline CDR1 and CDR2: SGHTS and YDEGEE. Trimming cost V 4 bases and J 1 base, with 8 bases left between them. CDR3 length: 13 residues. CDR3 DNA sequence: TGTGCCAGCAGCCCGGGCCGTAACTATGGCTACACCTTC. Protein sequence: CASSPGRNYGYTF.

V is TRBV29-1 and J is TRBJ2-1, with TRBD2 identical over 7 bases. Trimming cost V 3 bases and J 8 bases; bases outside gene matches: 4. The CDR3 has 12 amino acids. Germline assignment: CDR1 SQVTM and CDR2 ANQGSEA. This chain's CDR3 is CSVDEGGDEQFF. The CDR3 bases are TGCAGCGTTGACGAGGGAGGGGATGAGCAGTTCTTC.

This chain connects TRBV9 to TRBJ1-2, with D possibly matching TRBD1 (6 bases). Trimming removed 4 bases from V and 0 bases from J, with 16 bases in between. This CDR3 is built from 16 residues. The germline gives CDR1 SGDLS, CDR2 YYNGEE. The CDR3 DNA reads TGTGCCAGCAGCCCCCGCGGGACAATTACTAACTATGGCTACACCTTC. Protein product: CASSPRGTITNYGYTF.

The genes are TRBV24-1 and TRBJ2-3; 11 bases align to TRBD2. Germline CDR1 KGHDR, CDR2 SFDVKD. J gave up 3 bases and V 12 bases, and 13 bases lay outside the gene matches. The CDR3 loop spans 16 amino acids. The CDR3, as DNA: TGTGCCCCAAAGACGCTAGCGGGGGGCGCAACAGATACGCAGTATTTT. It codes for CAPKTLAGGATDTQYF.

This clone has only one observation. This rearrangement joins TRBV19 to TRBJ2-7, with 8 bases that match TRBD1. Losses at the gene ends were 6 bases for V and 2 bases for J; bases not matched to a gene: 9. The germline V gene has CDR1 LNHDA and CDR2 SQIVND (reference sequence). The CDR3 is 15 residues long. This CDR3 reads CASSPWGDRPYEQYF. CDR3 DNA sequence: TGTGCCAGTAGCCCGTGGGGGGACAGGCCCTACGAGCAGTACTTC.

V gene TRBV5-5 combines with J gene TRBJ1-6, with D perhaps TRBD1 (5 bases). In germline, CDR1 is SGHKS, CDR2 YYEKEE (reference sequence). The V and J ends lost 2 bases and 3 bases respectively, with 15 bases between them. The CDR3 is 17 amino acids. The CDR3 DNA reads TGTGCCAGCAGCTTAAGGGGTACGGGAAACTATAATTCACCCCTCCACTTT. It yields the protein CASSLRGTGNYNSPLHF.

This chain connects TRBV5-1 to TRBJ1-2; possibly TRBD1 for D (5 bases). V lost 4 bases and J 4 bases, leaving 8 bases between the germline ends. CDR1 SGHRS and CDR2 YFSETQ come from the germline V gene. This CDR3 has 12 residues. CDR3 coding DNA: TGCGCCAGCAGCCTGGGGGTCTATGGCTACACCTTC. Encoded protein: CASSLGVYGYTF.

The V gene is TRBV5-1, the J gene TRBJ2-1; no clear D. The V end lost 4 bases, the J end lost 0 bases, and 11 bases lay between the germline ends. The CDR3 loop spans 15 amino acids. Germline CDR1 SGHRS, CDR2 YFSETQ. This CDR3 reads CASSLTDSSYNEQFF. For the CDR3, the DNA is TGCGCCAGCAGCCTCACAGATAGCTCCTACAATGAGCAGTTCTTC. The entire variable domain, with the rest obtained from reference TRBV5-1 and TRBJ2-1, is as follows: KAGVTQTPRYLIKTRGQQVTLSCSPISGHRSVSWYQQTPGQGLQFLFEYFSETQRNKGNFPGRFSGRQFSNSRSEMNVSTLELGDSALYLCASSLTDSSYNEQFFGPGTRLTVL.

The chain has TRBV25-1 and TRBJ1-2; the D is unclear. The CDR3 length is 12 residues. The V gene's germline CDR1 is MGHDK and CDR2 SYGVNS. V shed 8 bases and J shed 7 bases, with 14 bases lying between them. The CDR3 is CASLDGPIGYTF. CDR3 DNA sequence: TGTGCCAGCCTGGACGGTCCTATTGGCTACACCTTC.

This clone was counted many times. The sample has other DNA sequences that encode this CDR3 too. The rearrangement uses TRBV9 and TRBJ2-5, with 11 bases fitting TRBD1. With V trimmed by 2 bases and J by 4 bases, 4 bases remained unmatched. Germline CDR1 reads SGDLS; CDR2 reads YYNGEE. The CDR3 is 15 residues long. The CDR3 sequence is CASSVGTGGGETQYF. The CDR3, as DNA: TGTGCCAGCAGCGTGGGGACAGGGGGTGGAGAGACCCAGTACTTC.

The gene calls are TRBV7-9 and TRBJ2-2; D is unclear. Germline V gives CDR1 SEHNR, CDR2 FQNEAQ (reference sequence). The CDR3 sequence is 12 residues long. V lost 5 bases and J lost 3, with 4 bases in between. CDR3 bases: TGTGCCAGCAGCCGGGACACCGGGGAGCTGTTTTTT. It is translated as CASSRDTGELFF.